The clone carrying this T cell receptor beta chain has just one count. The antigen is undetermined. This specimen comes from a study of shared clonotypes between healthy human individuals. Study-level findings and limits: Generation probabilities of non-shared clonotypes were lower (relative to those shared by all four donors).

CDR3 length: 15 residues. V shed 3 bases and J 4 bases; nucleotides not matched to a gene: 7. Germline V gene sequence: CDR1 LNHDA, CDR2 SQIVND (reference sequence). Assay execution proceeded at the deep level. TCRdb's copy holds only in-frame clones and misses some; the assay was immunoSEQ multiplex PCR. The sample yields 650,000 to 700,000 clones, about 90% seen once. V and J are TRBV19 and TRBJ2-7; 9 bases are a match to TRBD2. Sequenced material: memory CD8+ T cells from PBMCs. The subset: CD45RO+ cells pooled with CCR7-negative TemRA cells. This clonotype was obtained from a man younger than 35 in good health. Some clones in this sample may be carry-over from other donors' samples. The CDR3 sequence is CASSIIPSGTYEQYF. The CDR3 DNA reads as TGTGCCAGTAGTATCATCCCTAGCGGGACTTACGAGCAGTACTTC.